Presented here are 15 T cell receptor beta chains from one specimen sequenced in a study of blood T cell repertoires in COVID-19. Libraries were prepared by immunoSEQ multiplex PCR; TCRdb keeps only in-frame clonotypes and omits some of them. This sample has around 55,000 clones, with approximately 78% found just once. The sample comprised peripheral blood. The receptors derive from a human donor in a cohort sampled during active or convalescent COVID-19.

The CDR3 spells CASSLPTGHSGNTIYF. The DNA for the CDR3 is TGTGCCAGCTCACTGCCAACGGGACACTCTGGAAACACCATATATTTT. This chain links TRBV18 with TRBJ1-3, with D perhaps matching TRBD1 (6 bases). Germline CDR1 reads KGHSH; CDR2 reads LQKENI. Trimming cost V 4 bases and J 0 bases, with 13 bases left between them. The length of the CDR3 is 16 residues.

V gene TRBV27 combines with J gene TRBJ1-2; D perhaps matches TRBD1 (6 bases). CDR3 length: 14 amino acids. The V gene lost 6 bases and the J gene lost 7 bases, with 18 bases spanning the gap. Looked up from germline, CDR1 is MNHEY and CDR2 is SMNVEV (reference sequence). CDR3 in DNA: TGTGCCAGCAGCACTATCGGGGCCAGGGGTGGCTACACCTTC. This gives the protein CASSTIGARGGYTF.

The rearrangement links TRBV7-6 to TRBJ2-1, with 10 bases matching TRBD1. The CDR3 sequence is 14 residues long. V gave up 3 bases and J gave up 7 bases; unmatched junction bases: 3. Germline V gene sequence: CDR1 SGHVS, CDR2 FNYEAQ. CDR3 in DNA: TGTGCCAGCAGCTTGGACAGGGGGAAAAATGAGCAGTTCTTC. As protein: CASSLDRGKNEQFF.

As concerns this clone: One end of the junction varies from germline; a read error may be responsible. The chain joins TRBV4-3 to TRBJ1-4, with D unresolved. The CDR3 extends over 15 amino acids. Germline values: CDR1 LGHNA, CDR2 YSLEER. CDR3 sequence: CASSQENVPGEKLFF. The CDR3 coding sequence is TGCGCCAGCAGTCAAGAGAACGTGCCCGGGGAAAAACTGTTTTTT.

The CDR3 DNA sequence: TGTGCCAGCAAGGTGGCACTAGCGGGGGCCTACGAGCAGTACTTC. Protein: CASKVALAGAYEQYF. The chain employs TRBV6-5 and TRBJ2-7; 11 nucleotides align to TRBD2. CDR3 length equals 15 residues. After removal of 7 bases from V and 2 bases from J, the junction contained 7 bases not matched to a gene. From germline, CDR1 is MNHEY and CDR2 SVGAGI.

The V call is TRBV15, the J call TRBJ2-7; 7 bases align to TRBD1. Trimming removed 1 base from V and 2 bases from J; junction bases left unmatched: 8. CDR1 and CDR2 (germline): LNHNV, YYDKDF (reference sequence). This CDR3 region has 16 residues. CDR3 region: CATSRGQGQRTYEQYF. CDR3 in DNA: TGTGCCACCAGCAGAGGACAGGGCCAAAGAACCTACGAGCAGTACTTC. The entire variable domain, with the rest obtained from reference TRBV15 and TRBJ2-7, is as follows: DAMVIQNPRYQVTQFGKPVTLSCSQTLNHNVMYWYQQKSSQAPKLLFHYYDKDFNNEADTPDNFQSRRPNTSFCFLDIRSPGLGDTAMYLCATSRGQGQRTYEQYFGPGTRLTVT.

The chain joins TRBV5-4 to TRBJ1-2, with D perhaps matching TRBD1 (6 bases). The CDR3 has 14 amino acids. Germline values: CDR1 SGHNT, CDR2 YYREEE (reference sequence). V was clipped by 4 bases and J by 4 bases, with 14 bases between them. As DNA, the CDR3 is TGTGCCAGCAGCCCGGGGGGGCAGCTCTATGGCTACACCTTC. Protein: CASSPGGQLYGYTF. Based on the CDR3 plus reference TRBV5-4 and TRBJ1-2, the full variable domain is ETGVTQSPTHLIKTRGQQVTLRCSSQSGHNTVSWYQQALGQGPQFIFQYYREEENGRGNFPPRFSGLQFPNYSSELNVNALELDDSALYLCASSPGGQLYGYTFGSGTRLTVV.

J is TRBJ2-5 and V is TRBV4-3, with D tentatively TRBD2 (6 bases). The length of the CDR3 is 16 residues. With 0 bases removed from V and 0 bases from J, the gap between germline ends came to 11 bases. Per germline, CDR1 LGHNA and CDR2 YSLEER. The CDR3 DNA follows: TGCGCCAGCAGCCAAGAGGCCCGGGACTACCAAGAGACCCAGTACTTC. Its protein product is CASSQEARDYQETQYF.

The V and J genes are TRBV5-1 and TRBJ2-2; 10 positions match TRBD2. This CDR3 has 18 residues. The ends lost 0 bases at V and 4 bases at J; junction bases unmatched: 9. Per germline, CDR1 SGHRS and CDR2 YFSETQ. The CDR3: CASSLVIAGGRITGELFF. DNA for the CDR3: TGCGCCAGCAGCTTGGTAATAGCGGGGGGCCGCATCACCGGGGAGCTGTTTTTT.

CDR3 sequence: CASSLTGVTGELFF. CDR3 coding DNA: TGTGCCAGCAGCTTGACAGGCGTCACCGGGGAGCTGTTTTTT. The chain joins TRBV11-2 to TRBJ2-2, with a tentative D call TRBD1 (6 bases). Per germline, CDR1 SGHAT and CDR2 FQNNGV. Trimming took off 3 bases at V and 4 bases at J, with 9 bases between the two ends. CDR3 length: 14 amino acids. Variable domain in full (rest from reference TRBV11-2 and TRBJ2-2): EAGVAQSPRYKIIEKRQSVAFWCNPISGHATLYWYQQILGQGPKLLIQFQNNGVVDDSQLPKDRFSAERLKGVDSTLKIQPAKLEDSAVYLCASSLTGVTGELFFGEGSRLTVL.

This chain joins TRBV18 and TRBJ1-5, with TRBD1 as a possible D gene (5 bases). Germline V CDR1 and CDR2: KGHSH, LQKENI. This CDR3 has 15 residues. Trimming took 5 bases from V and 1 from J, leaving 12 bases between them. The chain's CDR3 is CASSSGTASNQPQHF. The CDR3 DNA reads as TGTGCCAGCTCAAGCGGGACGGCGAGCAATCAGCCCCAGCATTTT.

The rearrangement links TRBV2 to TRBJ2-3; 11 bases align to TRBD2. The CDR3 contains 15 residues. The V and J ends lost 7 bases and 4 bases, in that order; junction bases with no gene match: 7. Germline V CDR1 and CDR2: SNHLY, FYNNEI. CDR3 DNA sequence: TGTGCCAGCAAGTTAGCGGGGGGGCTCCCAGATACGCAGTATTTT. Amino acid sequence: CASKLAGGLPDTQYF. Supplemented by reference TRBV2 and TRBJ2-3, the full variable domain reads EPEVTQTPSHQVTQMGQEVILRCVPISNHLYFYWYRQILGQKVEFLVSFYNNEISEKSEIFDDQFSVERPDGSNFTLKIRSTKLEDSAMYFCASKLAGGLPDTQYFGPGTRLTVL.

The J gene is TRBJ1-2, the V gene TRBV27; D is ambiguous. This CDR3 is built from 13 residues. The germline CDR1 and CDR2 sequences are MNHEY and SMNVEV (reference sequence). Trimming stripped 6 bases from V and 2 bases from J, with 10 bases between. DNA for the CDR3: TGTGCCAGCAGCCCCGACTGGAACTATGGCTACACCTTC. It specifies CASSPDWNYGYTF.

The rearrangement links TRBV6-5 to TRBJ1-1, with 8 nucleotides matching TRBD1. The V and J ends lost 2 bases and 2 bases, in that order; junction bases with no gene match: 4. The CDR3 length is 15 residues. Germline CDR1 is MNHEY and CDR2 is SVGAGI. CDR3 sequence: CASSYPGQGNTEAFF. CDR3 in DNA: TGTGCCAGCAGTTACCCAGGACAGGGTAACACTGAAGCTTTCTTT.

This chain connects TRBV6-6 to TRBJ1-2; 9 bases agree with TRBD1. V shed 8 bases, J shed 8 bases, and the junction held 12 bases outside the gene matches. The CDR3 is made up of 14 amino acids. Looked up from germline, CDR1 is MNHNY and CDR2 is SVGAGI (reference sequence). CDR3 in DNA: TGTGCCAGCGAGGGACAGGGATCGGGAGAAGGCTACACCTTC. Encoded protein: CASEGQGSGEGYTF.